Given below is one TCR beta chain in context. This entry is derived from a study of blood T cell repertoires in COVID-19. Only in-frame clones appear in the TCRdb table, and some are missing; sequencing was by immunoSEQ multiplex PCR. Of some 35,000 clones in the sample, roughly four fifths were seen once. Germline CDR1 LGHDT, CDR2 YNNKEL (reference sequence). There are 12 residues in the CDR3. V was trimmed by 3 bases and J by 6 bases, leaving 6 bases between them. The sample comprised peripheral blood. The rearrangement uses TRBV3-1 (or the pseudogene TRBV3-2) and TRBJ1-5; D gene uncertain. This receptor was identified in a man older than 75 with active or convalescent COVID-19. CDR3 in DNA: TGTGCCAGCAGCCATCGCAGTCAGCCCCAGCATTTT. This codes for CASSHRSQPQHF.